Below, one TCR beta chain is given with its context. Antigen specificity is unknown. This CDR3 contains 17 residues. Germline V gene lookup returns CDR1 MDHEN and CDR2 SYDVKM. With 4 bases clipped from V and 4 bases from J, the junction kept 9 bases outside the gene matches. The source of the sample is a study of cytomegalovirus exposure and HLA in healthy donors. Study results and caveats: On later analysis, the bulk of CMV-associated TCR beta chains appeared to be HLA-restricted. Accurate prediction of HLA-A and HLA-B alleles (for most subjects) was reportedly achieved from TCR beta sequences.

13 Jbeta primers and 60 Vbeta primers were used for the PCR. TCRdb's table, derived via immunoSEQ multiplex PCR, lists solely in-frame clones and lacks some. The sample consists of tens of thousands of clones, 75% of them appearing once. This chain links TRBV28 with TRBJ1-5; TRBD1 aligns across 11 bases. What was sequenced was PBMCs. The sequence was collected from a woman in her twenties or thirties in good health and CMV-seropositive. The CDR3 nucleotides read TGTGCCAGCAGTTCGGACAGGGGGCGAGGTCGGAATCAGCCCCAGCATTTT. Protein sequence: CASSSDRGRGRNQPQHF.